This is a list of T cell receptor beta chains from one sample in a study of T cell repertoires in cytomegalovirus infection. TCRdb ran MiXCR on the reads and lists one entry per CDR3 protein. The sample has about 920,000 distinct CDR3 sequences, around 32% seen once; the top ten hold under 15%. Their target antigens are unknown. The starting material was cultured CD8+ T cells from PBMCs, obtained from culture after CMV antigen stimulation. The receptors were sampled from a human donor in good health (CMV status not recorded). Some clones in this sample may be carry-over from other donors' samples. The CDR3 runs from the conserved cysteine through the conserved F or W. Each record gives: D gene, CDR3 length, V gene, J gene, clone size, CDR3 DNA, CDR3 protein. The D gene is left open where the match is weak. Where a row states a size, it is once, few, many or the class of an expanded clone; other rows omit it.

TRBD1	17	TRBV19	TRBJ2-3	.	TGTGCCAGTAGTATCTTCAGAAACAGGGGAAGCACAGATACGCAGTATTTT	CASSIFRNRGSTDTQYF
.	15	TRBV18	TRBJ1-4	many	TGTGCCAGCTCCATAGGGCCAGCAACTAATGAAAAACTGTTTTTT	CASSIGPATNEKLFF
.	14	TRBV10-2	TRBJ2-3	many	TGTGCCAGCAGCGGGGAGGGGGCTACAGATACGCAGTATTTT	CASSGEGATDTQYF
.	13	TRBV12-3/TRBV12-4	TRBJ1-2	.	TGTGCCAGCATCCCGCCCCCGTCGGGTGGCTACACCTTC	CASIPPPSGGYTF
TRBD2	15	TRBV20-1	TRBJ2-3	.	TGCAGTGCGGGGGGAGGAGCGGGGGGCTCAGATACGCAGTATTTT	CSAGGGAGGSDTQYF
.	13	TRBV7-8	TRBJ1-6	many	TGTGCCAGCAGCTTTATGGAGCTATCACCCCTCCACTTT	CASSFMELSPLHF
TRBD1	16	TRBV7-9	TRBJ1-5	.	TGTGCCAGCAGCTCACAGAGACAGGGCTACAATCAGCCCCAGCATTTT	CASSSQRQGYNQPQHF
TRBD2	16	TRBV7-2	TRBJ2-2	many	TGTGCCAGCAGCCCTTCAGCGGGGGGGCCGAACGGGGAGCTGTTTTTT	CASSPSAGGPNGELFF
TRBD1	14	TRBV5-5	TRBJ1-1	few	TGTGCCAGCAGGGCTGCGACAGGGCGGACTGAAGCTTTCTTT	CASRAATGRTEAFF
.	13	TRBV12-3/TRBV12-4	TRBJ2-1	many	TGTGCCAGCAGCCCGACGGGGTTGGGTGAGCAGTTCTTC	CASSPTGLGEQFF
.	14	TRBV27	TRBJ1-4	few	TGTGCCAGCAGCAAACAGTCAACTAATGAAAAACTGTTTTTT	CASSKQSTNEKLFF
.	15	TRBV5-6	TRBJ2-1	once	TGTGCCAGCAGCTTGGGCTGGATGAGATACAATGAGCAGTTCTTC	CASSLGWMRYNEQFF
TRBD1	15	TRBV7-9	TRBJ1-1	few	TGTGCCAGCAGGCGACAGGGGGTAACGGACACTGAAGCTTTCTTT	CASRRQGVTDTEAFF
.	14	TRBV4-3	TRBJ2-1	.	TGCGCCAGCAGCCAAGATTACAGGGAGGATGAGCAGTTCTTC	CASSQDYREDEQFF
.	15	TRBV4-3	TRBJ2-5	.	TGCGCCAGCAGCCAAGAAAGGACTACACTAGAGACCCAGTACTTC	CASSQERTTLETQYF
.	13	TRBV19	TRBJ2-5	few	TGTGCCAGTAGTATGATTCCCCAAGAGACCCAGTACTTC	CASSMIPQETQYF
.	15	TRBV7-6	TRBJ1-6	.	TGTGCCAGCAGCTACTCCGGGCGGGGGTATTCACCCCTCCACTTT	CASSYSGRGYSPLHF
.	16	TRBV7-6	TRBJ2-7	many	TGTGCCAGCAGCCCACGTGGAGGGCAGAGCTCCTACGAGCAGTACTTC	CASSPRGGQSSYEQYF
.	14	TRBV6-5	TRBJ2-1	.	TGTGCCAGCAGTTATCGGGGAGGCATCAATGAGCAGTTCTTC	CASSYRGGINEQFF
.	14	TRBV6-8	TRBJ1-6	few	TGTGCCAGCAGTTATGGCGGTGACCATTCACCCCTCCACTTT	CASSYGGDHSPLHF
TRBD2	13	TRBV19	TRBJ2-5	.	TGTGCCAGTAGGGTTAGCGGGGGAGAGACCCAGTACTTC	CASRVSGGETQYF
.	14	TRBV7-6	TRBJ1-6	.	TGTGCCAGCAGCTTACTTCTGGCGAATTCACCCCTCCACTTT	CASSLLLANSPLHF
.	14	TRBV28	TRBJ1-1	.	TGTGTCAGCTGTAACTGGGGGTACGACACTGAAGCTTTCTTT	CVSCNWGYDTEAFF
.	15	TRBV5-1	TRBJ1-1	few	TGCGCCAGCAGCTTATACAGGCTAGTAGGGACTGAAGCTTTCTTT	CASSLYRLVGTEAFF
TRBD2	13	TRBV27	TRBJ2-6	once	TGTGCCAGCAGTACCTGGGAGGGGAACGTCCTGACTTTC	CASSTWEGNVLTF
.	15	TRBV6-6	TRBJ1-1	many	TGTGCCAGCAGCTACGCGGGGGGGCTGAACACTGAAGCTTTCTTT	CASSYAGGLNTEAFF